A selection of T cell receptor beta chains follows, all from one sample in a study of multiple sclerosis patients with progressive multifocal leukoencephalopathy. The table came from immunoSEQ multiplex PCR; TCRdb's copy has only in-frame clones and leaves some out. The table lists tens of thousands of clones, about nine tenths of them singletons. The sample was PBMCs, taken from a patient treated with natalizumab. These receptors were collected from a human donor with multiple sclerosis. Each CDR3 is given with its conserved first and last residue. The D gene is left open where the match is weak. Not all rows give a size; the values are once, few, many and, for expanded clones, a class.

J: TRBJ2-7; D: -; V: TRBV10-3; size: -; CDR3: CAISESPSLGEQYF; DNA: TGTGCCATCAGTGAGTCTCCCAGTCTCGGCGAGCAGTACTTC
J: TRBJ1-1; D: -; V: TRBV5-1; size: -; CDR3: CASSFRSGTEAFF; DNA: TGCGCCAGCAGCTTCCGAAGTGGAACTGAAGCTTTCTTT
J: TRBJ1-1; D: -; V: TRBV7-3; size: -; CDR3: CASSAQVNTEAFF; DNA: TGTGCCAGCAGTGCACAGGTGAACACTGAAGCTTTCTTT
J: TRBJ2-7; D: TRBD1; V: TRBV9; size: few; CDR3: CASSKGTGGYEQYF; DNA: TGTGCCAGCAGCAAGGGGACAGGGGGCTACGAGCAGTACTTC
J: TRBJ2-7; D: -; V: TRBV6-5; size: -; CDR3: CASTGGRDEQYF; DNA: TGTGCCAGCACTGGGGGGCGAGACGAGCAGTACTTC
J: TRBJ2-7; D: TRBD2; V: TRBV29-1; size: -; CDR3: CSVEGLAGRVYEQYF; DNA: TGCAGCGTTGAAGGGCTAGCGGGAAGAGTCTACGAGCAGTACTTC
J: TRBJ1-1; D: -; V: TRBV4-1; size: once; CDR3: CASSQEVRATGGTEAFF; DNA: TGCGCCAGCAGCCAAGAAGTCAGGGCGACGGGAGGCACTGAAGCTTTCTTT
J: TRBJ2-3; D: TRBD2; V: TRBV18; size: once; CDR3: CASSPGLAGLAGTDTQYF; DNA: TGTGCCAGCTCACCCGGACTAGCGGGGCTCGCGGGCACAGATACGCAGTATTTT
J: TRBJ1-2; D: -; V: TRBV7-9; size: few; CDR3: CASSLVGGGNGYTF; DNA: TGTGCCAGCAGCTTAGTTGGCGGGGGAAATGGCTACACCTTC
J: TRBJ2-2; D: TRBD2; V: TRBV18; size: once; CDR3: CASSTPGGGVAGELFF; DNA: TGTGCCAGCTCAACCCCGGGAGGGGGGGTCGCCGGGGAGCTGTTTTTT
J: TRBJ2-7; D: -; V: TRBV6-5; size: -; CDR3: CASSYDATSYEQYF; DNA: TGTGCCAGCAGTTACGATGCCACATCCTACGAGCAGTACTTC
J: TRBJ1-2; D: -; V: TRBV4-3; size: -; CDR3: CASSQVSNLGPAYGYTF; DNA: TGCGCCAGCAGCCAAGTCTCGAATTTGGGCCCTGCCTATGGCTACACCTTC
J: TRBJ1-3; D: -; V: TRBV18; size: -; CDR3: CASSPTGPGPGNTIYF; DNA: TGTGCCAGCTCACCGACAGGTCCAGGGCCTGGAAACACCATATATTTT
J: TRBJ1-2; D: -; V: TRBV5-1; size: once; CDR3: CASALGSANYGYTF; DNA: TGCGCCAGCGCGCTTGGCAGCGCTAACTATGGCTACACCTTC
J: TRBJ1-1; D: -; V: TRBV14; size: -; CDR3: CASSQGTVTEAFF; DNA: TGTGCCAGCAGCCAGGGGACGGTCACTGAAGCTTTCTTT
J: TRBJ2-3; D: -; V: TRBV5-1; size: once; CDR3: CASSFGPSDTQYF; DNA: TGCGCCAGCAGCTTCGGGCCGAGCGATACGCAGTATTTT
J: TRBJ2-1; D: -; V: TRBV6-6; size: -; CDR3: CASRGAGTYNEQFF; DNA: TGTGCCAGCAGAGGTGCGGGAACCTACAATGAGCAGTTCTTC
J: TRBJ1-5; D: -; V: TRBV21-1; size: -; CDR3: CASSRRQGDGNQPQHF; DNA: TGTGCCAGCAGCAGAAGACAGGGCGATGGGAATCAGCCCCAGCATTTT
J: TRBJ2-1; D: -; V: TRBV14; size: -; CDR3: CASSQLTRGSEFF; DNA: TGTGCCAGCAGCCAATTGACCCGAGGGTCGGAGTTCTTC
J: TRBJ2-3; D: -; V: TRBV18; size: -; CDR3: CASSSPSTDTQYF; DNA: TGTGCCAGCTCATCCCCGAGCACAGATACGCAGTATTTT
J: TRBJ2-7; D: -; V: TRBV19; size: -; CDR3: CASSIGGDYEQYF; DNA: TGTGCCAGTAGTATAGGAGGGGACTACGAGCAGTACTTC
J: TRBJ2-7; D: TRBD2; V: TRBV4-3; size: -; CDR3: CASSHDWGTSVYEQYF; DNA: TGCGCCAGCAGCCATGATTGGGGGACTAGCGTCTACGAGCAGTACTTC
J: TRBJ1-5; D: -; V: TRBV7-2; size: -; CDR3: CASTPGFGSPQHF; DNA: TGTGCCAGCACCCCAGGTTTTGGGTCTCCCCAGCATTTT
J: TRBJ2-3; D: TRBD2; V: TRBV28; size: -; CDR3: CASSLTGTSGSLSTDTQYF; DNA: TGTGCCAGCAGTTTGACCGGGACTAGCGGGAGTCTCAGCACAGATACGCAGTATTTT
J: TRBJ1-3; D: -; V: TRBV5-3; size: -; CDR3: CARSLRGDLNSGNTIYF; DNA: TGTGCCAGAAGCTTGAGGGGGGACCTTAACTCTGGAAACACCATATATTTT
J: TRBJ2-7; D: -; V: TRBV20-1; size: -; CDR3: CSANGPYEQYF; DNA: TGCAGTGCTAACGGGCCCTACGAGCAGTACTTC
J: TRBJ2-5; D: -; V: TRBV7-2; size: -; CDR3: CASSLKGGETQYF; DNA: TGTGCCAGCAGCTTGAAGGGGGGGGAGACCCAGTACTTC
J: TRBJ2-2; D: TRBD2; V: TRBV4-2; size: -; CDR3: CASSQVSGGNTGELFF; DNA: TGTGCCAGCAGCCAAGTTTCGGGGGGTAACACCGGGGAGCTGTTTTTT
J: TRBJ2-1; D: -; V: TRBV7-9; size: -; CDR3: CASSLQGLLQFF; DNA: TGTGCCAGCAGCTTACAGGGGCTTTTGCAGTTCTTC
J: TRBJ1-2; D: -; V: TRBV4-1; size: -; CDR3: CASSQGPQGDGYTF; DNA: TGCGCCAGCAGCCAAGGCCCCCAGGGTGACGGCTACACCTTC
J: TRBJ1-1; D: TRBD1; V: TRBV28; size: -; CDR3: CASSLEWTGYTEAFF; DNA: TGTGCCAGCAGTTTAGAATGGACAGGGTACACTGAAGCTTTCTTT
J: TRBJ2-2; D: TRBD2; V: TRBV7-8; size: once; CDR3: CASSLTSGGFANTGELFF; DNA: TGTGCCAGCAGCCTGACTAGCGGGGGATTCGCGAACACCGGGGAGCTGTTTTTT
J: TRBJ2-3; D: TRBD2; V: TRBV7-2; size: -; CDR3: CASSLAAGVLDTQYF; DNA: TGTGCCAGCAGCTTAGCCGCGGGAGTGTTAGATACGCAGTATTTT
J: TRBJ1-3; D: -; V: TRBV9; size: once; CDR3: CASSVDTGFSGNTIYF; DNA: TGTGCCAGCAGCGTAGATACAGGATTCTCTGGAAACACCATATATTTT
J: TRBJ1-1; D: TRBD1; V: TRBV7-2; size: -; CDR3: CASSPNRGGAFF; DNA: TGTGCCAGCAGCCCAAACAGGGGGGGAGCTTTCTTT
J: TRBJ1-3; D: -; V: TRBV5-4; size: -; CDR3: CASSTRGSFGNTIYF; DNA: TGTGCCAGCAGCACCAGGGGTTCGTTTGGAAACACCATATATTTT
J: TRBJ1-1; D: -; V: TRBV30; size: once; CDR3: CAWRWNTEAFF; DNA: TGTGCCTGGCGCTGGAACACTGAAGCTTTCTTT
J: TRBJ2-7; D: TRBD1; V: TRBV15; size: -; CDR3: CATSRDKSGGEYEQYF; DNA: TGTGCCACCAGCAGAGATAAGTCAGGGGGCGAGTACGAGCAGTACTTC
J: TRBJ1-1; D: -; V: TRBV7-8; size: -; CDR3: CASSLVGLRGSSEAFF; DNA: TGTGCCAGCAGCTTAGTCGGCCTGAGGGGGAGTTCTGAAGCTTTCTTT
J: TRBJ1-4; D: -; V: TRBV11-2; size: -; CDR3: CASSLGAWEKLFF; DNA: TGTGCCAGCAGCTTAGGAGCATGGGAAAAACTGTTTTTT
J: TRBJ1-5; D: -; V: TRBV6-5; size: once; CDR3: CASSFSNSISNQPQHF; DNA: TGTGCCAGCAGTTTCTCCAACAGCATTAGCAATCAGCCCCAGCATTTT
J: TRBJ1-1; D: -; V: TRBV18; size: -; CDR3: CASSPPGQPGEAFF; DNA: TGTGCCAGCTCACCACCCGGGCAGCCCGGCGAAGCTTTCTTT
J: TRBJ2-7; D: -; V: TRBV2; size: -; CDR3: CASSRGQIYEQYF; DNA: TGTGCCAGCAGCCGAGGACAAATCTACGAGCAGTACTTC
J: TRBJ2-7; D: TRBD1; V: TRBV4-3; size: -; CDR3: CASSQDRGQVSYEQYF; DNA: TGCGCCAGCAGCCAAGATAGGGGACAGGTTTCCTACGAGCAGTACTTC
J: TRBJ2-1; D: TRBD2; V: TRBV5-1; size: -; CDR3: CASSSGLAGYNEQFF; DNA: TGCGCCAGCAGCTCGGGACTAGCGGGGTACAATGAGCAGTTCTTC